This entry lists 10 T cell receptor beta chains sequenced from one sample in a study of CD8 T cells in ankylosing spondylitis. One entry per CDR3 protein, called by TCRdb with MiXCR from the 5' RACE reads. The sample records over 75,000 distinct CDR3 sequences, roughly 10% being singletons. The sample was blood, either unsorted or a sorted T cell fraction (not recorded which). All receptors derive from a male donor with ankylosing spondylitis or in good health (not recorded which).

This clonotype appeared many times. The CDR3: CATNPGIGYGYTF. As DNA, the CDR3 is TGTGCCACAAACCCCGGGATCGGCTATGGCTACACCTTC. The chain is built from TRBV15 and TRBJ1-2; D is uncertain. This CDR3 has 13 amino acids. CDR1 and CDR2 from the germline V gene are LNHNV and YYDKDF (reference sequence). Trimming shortened V by 9 bases and J by 4 bases, and 15 bases separated the two germline ends.

This clonotype has a count of ten or more. The chain combines TRBV12-3 or TRBV12-4 with TRBJ2-1, with D maybe TRBD1 (6 bases). V dropped 5 bases and J dropped 5 bases, with 16 bases sitting between them. This CDR3 contains 15 residues. As DNA, the CDR3 is TGTGCCAGCAGTCCAGGGGCTACCAAGAACAATGAGCAGTTCTTC. Its protein is CASSPGATKNNEQFF.

The V call is TRBV11-1, the J call TRBJ2-4; D is uncertain. The V and J ends lost 5 bases and 7 bases respectively, with 30 bases between them. CDR1 and CDR2 from the germline V gene are SGHAT and FQDESV (reference sequence). This CDR3 has 19 residues. The CDR3 reads CASSPFQAADESTENIQYF. Written as DNA, the CDR3 is TGTGCCAGCAGCCCATTCCAAGCCGCGGACGAATCCACCGAGAACATTCAGTACTTC.

This clonotype has a count of ten or more. V is TRBV9 and J is TRBJ2-2; D is ambiguous. This CDR3 contains 13 residues. The germline V and J ends were trimmed by 0 bases and 4 bases, with 4 bases remaining between them. Germline CDR1 is SGDLS and CDR2 is YYNGEE. Written as DNA, the CDR3 is TGTGCCAGCAGCGTAGGGTTCACCGGGGAGCTGTTTTTT. Protein product: CASSVGFTGELFF.

In its sample, this clonotype was seen many times. CDR3 in amino acids: CASITGTGANVLTF. For the CDR3, the DNA is TGTGCCAGCATAACGGGGACTGGGGCCAACGTCCTGACTTTC. The chain recombines TRBV12-3 or TRBV12-4 with TRBJ2-6, with D possibly matching TRBD2 (5 bases). Trimming took 7 bases from V and 2 from J, leaving 9 bases between them. CDR3 size: 14 residues.

The J gene is TRBJ2-7, the V gene TRBV5-1; weak D call: TRBD1 (6 bases). Germline V gene sequence: CDR1 SGHRS, CDR2 YFSETQ. CDR3 length: 16 amino acids. V was cut by 0 bases and J by 3 bases, with 16 bases left in between. CDR3 loop: CASSLDPGEKGYEQYF. CDR3 in DNA: TGCGCCAGCAGCTTGGACCCAGGGGAAAAGGGCTACGAGCAGTACTTC.

This clonotype was recorded many times. The chain carries TRBV27 and TRBJ2-5, with TRBD2 identical over 11 bases. Per the germline V gene, CDR1 is MNHEY and CDR2 is SMNVEV (reference sequence). This CDR3 is 16 amino acids long. V gave up 5 bases and J gave up 1 base; unmatched junction bases: 6. This CDR3 reads CASSTGLAGLQETQYF. The CDR3 nucleotides are TGTGCCAGCAGTACTGGACTAGCGGGCCTCCAAGAGACCCAGTACTTC.

This clonotype was seen repeatedly, ten times or more. The chain combines TRBV5-6 with TRBJ2-7, with D possibly being TRBD1 (6 bases). The V and J ends lost 0 bases and 2 bases respectively, with 9 bases between them. This CDR3 region has 14 residues. CDR1 SGHDT and CDR2 YYEEEE come from the germline V gene. The DNA for the CDR3 is TGTGCCAGCAGCTTGGACAGGGTGGCCTACGAGCAGTACTTC. It encodes CASSLDRVAYEQYF. The variable domain in full, with the rest retrieved from reference TRBV5-6 and TRBJ2-7, is DAGVTQSPTHLIKTRGQQVTLRCSPKSGHDTVSWYQQALGQGPQFIFQYYEEEERQRGNFPDRFSGHQFPNYSSELNVNALLLGDSALYLCASSLDRVAYEQYFGPGTRLTVT.

This clonotype was seen ten or more times. The chain couples TRBV6-6 to TRBJ2-3, with no clear D. With 8 bases removed from V and 1 base from J, the gap between germline ends came to 16 bases. This CDR3 spans 15 amino acids. Germline CDR1 MNHNY, CDR2 SVGAGI (reference sequence). Here the CDR3 DNA reads TGTGCCAGCCGGCATAGCCCCCGTCGCACAGATACGCAGTATTTT. Its protein product is CASRHSPRRTDTQYF.

This clonotype showed up just a few times. The chain recombines TRBV7-9 with TRBJ2-5, with TRBD2 as a possible D gene (5 bases). Trimming removed 10 bases at V and 5 bases at J, with 17 bases between. The CDR3 covers 13 residues. Germline V gives CDR1 SEHNR, CDR2 FQNEAQ (reference sequence). The CDR3 here is CATTGWGKETQYF. The CDR3 DNA follows: TGTGCCACCACGGGGTGGGGAAAGGAGACCCAGTACTTC.